One sample yielded the 30 T cell receptor beta chains listed below, sequenced in a study of circulating CD8 cells and anti-PD-1 response in melanoma. Four subsets defined by PD-1 and/or TIGIT were sorted from live CD3+CD8+TCRalphabeta+ cells. The QIAseq Immune Repertoire TCR panel built the libraries from 15 ng of total RNA. TCRdb re-derived calls from the reads in MiXCR, one entry per CDR3 protein. The sample holds hundreds of distinct CDR3 sequences, around 9% seen once. This specimen was CD8+ T cells from PBMCs, taken at baseline or after one month of anti-PD-1 therapy (not recorded which). The receptors come from a human donor with melanoma.

This clonotype rates as medium-sized. This chain links TRBV7-2 with TRBJ1-5; TRBD1 agrees at 7 bases. The junction had 10 bases not matched to a gene; V was cut back by 1 base and J by 4 bases. Per germline, CDR1 SGHTA and CDR2 FQGNSA. The CDR3 runs to 17 residues. The CDR3 DNA follows: TGTGCCAGCAGCTTAGAGGGGGCCGGAGGTTCTAATCAGCCCCAGCATTTT. Its protein product is CASSLEGAGGSNQPQHF.

In its sample, this clonotype ranks as medium-sized (0.01 to 0.1%). The chain has TRBV4-3 and TRBJ2-3; D is undetermined. Germline-derived CDR1 and CDR2 are LGHNA and YSLEER. This CDR3 region has 17 residues. V lost 0 bases and J lost 1, with 14 bases in between. In nucleotides, the CDR3 is TGCGCCAGCAGCCAAGAGGTTCGGATTTCAGGCACAGATACGCAGTATTTT. The encoded protein is CASSQEVRISGTDTQYF.

Sample share makes this clonotype large (0.1 to 1%). This chain uses TRBV6-6 with TRBJ2-3, with TRBD1 matching over 9 bases. V trimming: 10 bases; J trimming: 6 bases; junction bases outside the gene matches: 11. CDR3 length equals 14 residues. Germline-derived CDR1 and CDR2 are MNHNY and SVGAGI (reference sequence). The CDR3, as DNA: TGTGCCACGTGGCAGGGACAGGGTTATGATACGCAGTATTTT. Amino acids: CATWQGQGYDTQYF.

The gene calls are TRBV14 and TRBJ1-5, with D tentatively TRBD1 (5 bases). Germline-derived CDR1 and CDR2 are SGHDN and FVKESK. Between the trimmed V and J ends, which lost 6 bases and 0 bases, there was a span of 12 bases. This CDR3 spans 15 amino acids. CDR3 coding DNA: TGTGCCAGCAGTAAATGGGGGTATAGCAATCAGCCCCAGCATTTT. The encoded protein is CASSKWGYSNQPQHF.

In its sample, this clonotype is medium-sized. The V call is TRBV4-1, the J call TRBJ2-7; the D gene could be TRBD1 or TRBD2 (5 bases each). This CDR3 has 14 amino acids. The V gene lost 3 bases and the J gene lost 6 bases, with 15 bases spanning the gap. Germline assignment: CDR1 MGHRA and CDR2 YSYEKL. CDR3 sequence (DNA): TGCGCCAGCAGCCAGGAAGCAGGGAGAAGCGAGCAGTACTTC. Translating it yields CASSQEAGRSEQYF.

By share of the sample, this clonotype is medium-sized (0.01 to 0.1%). The gene calls are TRBV7-9 and TRBJ2-5; possible D gene TRBD2, 7 bases. The CDR3 contains 13 residues. V gave up 5 bases and J gave up 4 bases, with 11 bases separating them. Germline values: CDR1 SEHNR, CDR2 FQNEAQ (reference sequence). The DNA for the CDR3 is TGTGCCAGCAGCGACGGGGGGCGAGAGACCCAGTACTTC. It translates to CASSDGGRETQYF.

By share, this clonotype ranks as large (0.1 to 1%). The J gene is TRBJ2-3, the V gene TRBV12-3 or TRBV12-4; no clear D. V lost 0 bases, J lost 5 bases, and 0 bases lay in between. CDR3 length equals 11 residues. The CDR3 loop is CASSLADTQYF. CDR3 bases: TGTGCCAGCAGTTTAGCAGATACGCAGTATTTT.

This clonotype counts as large (0.1 to 1%). The J gene is TRBJ2-7, the V gene TRBV27; 8 positions agree with TRBD2. The germline V gene has CDR1 MNHEY and CDR2 SMNVEV (reference sequence). Trimming at V came to 5 bases and at J to 4 bases, leaving 7 bases not matched to a gene. The CDR3 loop spans 14 amino acids. The CDR3 sequence: CASSLSGGLYEQYF. In DNA, the CDR3 is TGTGCCAGCAGTCTAAGCGGGGGCCTGTACGAGCAGTACTTC.

This sequence joins TRBV19 and TRBJ2-2; D is ambiguous. V was trimmed by 5 bases and J by 3 bases, leaving 13 bases between them. CDR1 and CDR2 from the germline V gene are LNHDA and SQIVND (reference sequence). CDR3 size: 15 residues. CDR3 coding DNA: TGTGCCAGTAGTCCTTCTGGTGGAGACACCGGGGAGCTGTTTTTT. Translation: CASSPSGGDTGELFF.

This clonotype counts as large. The V and J genes are TRBV6-1 and TRBJ1-5; D ambiguous. The V and J ends lost 3 bases and 0 bases respectively, with 9 bases between them. The CDR3 covers 15 residues. CDR1 is MNHNS and CDR2 is SASEGT in the germline V gene. In nucleotides, the CDR3 is TGTGCCAGCAGTGACGTTACGGGTAGCAATCAGCCCCAGCATTTT. It translates to CASSDVTGSNQPQHF.

This clonotype is classed as large (0.1 to 1%). The chain is built from TRBV5-5 and TRBJ1-5; 8 bases are shared with TRBD1. Germline V CDR1 and CDR2: SGHKS, YYEKEE (reference sequence). The CDR3 runs 16 residues. V lost 0 bases and J lost 6; bases outside the gene matches: 8. DNA of the CDR3: TGTGCCAGCAGCTTGGATCTCGGGACAGGCGGTCAGCCCCAGCATTTT. It encodes CASSLDLGTGGQPQHF.

The chain couples TRBV19 to TRBJ1-5, with D uncertain. V gave up 9 bases and J gave up 3 bases, with 9 bases separating them. The CDR3 runs 12 residues. The germline V gene encodes CDR1 LNHDA and CDR2 SQIVND (reference sequence). The CDR3 spells CASSWVNQPQHF. DNA of the CDR3: TGTGCCAGCAGTTGGGTCAATCAGCCCCAGCATTTT.

A few counts support this clonotype. V and J are TRBV18 and TRBJ2-1, with D hard to call. The ends were cut back, 5 bases at V and 2 bases at J, with 13 bases in the middle. The CDR3 totals 15 residues. CDR1 and CDR2 from the germline V gene are KGHSH and LQKENI. CDR3 sequence (DNA): TGTGCCAGCTCATCACTGGCGGCCACCTACAATGAGCAGTTCTTC. It encodes CASSSLAATYNEQFF.

Sample share makes this clonotype medium-sized. V gene TRBV9 combines with J gene TRBJ1-2, with D possibly being TRBD1 (5 bases). Germline lookup yields CDR1 SGDLS and CDR2 YYNGEE. There are 13 residues in the CDR3. V shed 0 bases and J shed 8 bases, with 11 bases lying between them. CDR3 nucleotides: TGTGCCAGCAGCGTAGATGGGGGAGACGGCTACACCTTC. Its translation: CASSVDGGDGYTF.

Written as DNA, the CDR3 is TGTGCCAGCAGCTTTGGCGGGGGCTTACATACGCAGTATTTT. As protein: CASSFGGGLHTQYF. The chain has TRBV5-6 and TRBJ2-3, with D possibly being TRBD2 (7 bases). Germline CDR1 is SGHDT and CDR2 is YYEEEE. Trimming shortened V by 2 bases and J by 7 bases, and 14 bases separated the two germline ends. CDR3 length: 14 amino acids.

By share, this clonotype counts as large. This chain connects TRBV29-1 to TRBJ1-2; D may be TRBD1 (6 bases). CDR3 length: 18 amino acids. V was trimmed by 2 bases and J by 0 bases, leaving 22 bases between them. CDR1 is SQVTM, CDR2 ANQGSEA, per germline. The CDR3, as DNA: TGCAGCGTTGAAAACCTGGTGGACAGCCAATTCCCTAACTATGGCTACACCTTC. It specifies CSVENLVDSQFPNYGYTF.

In its sample, this clonotype ranks as medium-sized (0.01 to 0.1%). The CDR3 DNA is TGTGCCAGCAGCTATCCGGGACAGTGGTACGAGCAGTACTTC. This gives the protein CASSYPGQWYEQYF. The genes are TRBV14 and TRBJ2-7; 7 nucleotides line up with TRBD1. V lost 5 bases and J lost 4; bases outside the gene matches: 8. Germline lookup yields CDR1 SGHDN and CDR2 FVKESK. The CDR3 is 14 amino acids.

This clonotype is labeled as medium-sized (0.01 to 0.1%). V is TRBV6-6 and J is TRBJ2-1, with D hard to call. Trimming left V 1 base short and J 2 bases short, with 3 bases between. Germline V gene sequence: CDR1 MNHNY, CDR2 SVGAGI (reference sequence). The CDR3 is 13 residues long. The CDR3 spells CASSYLTYNEQFF. CDR3 coding DNA: TGTGCCAGCAGTTACTTAACCTACAATGAGCAGTTCTTC.

This clonotype is deemed large. J is TRBJ2-7 and V is TRBV7-2; D not resolved. CDR3 size: 17 residues. Trimming left V 2 bases short and J 3 bases short, with 20 bases between. Germline CDR1 is SGHTA and CDR2 is FQGNSA. In DNA, the CDR3 is TGTGCCAGCAGCTTACCGTCTGGCGCAGTATGGAGCTACGAGCAGTACTTC. It specifies CASSLPSGAVWSYEQYF.

By sample fraction, this clonotype is medium-sized. This chain uses TRBV12-3 or TRBV12-4 with TRBJ2-7; D uncertain. The CDR3 extends over 13 amino acids. Trimming pared 3 bases from V and 7 bases from J, leaving 13 bases between. DNA of the CDR3: TGTGCCAGCAGTTTCGGTCAAATGAATGAGCAGTACTTC. It specifies CASSFGQMNEQYF.

J is TRBJ2-7 and V is TRBV2, with 7 positions matching TRBD1. Germline CDR1 and CDR2: SNHLY and FYNNEI. V shed 8 bases and J 0 bases; nucleotides not matched to a gene: 10. The length of the CDR3 is 15 residues. The CDR3 DNA reads as TGTGCCAGCGTCCGGCACAGGGGTAGCTCCTACGAGCAGTACTTC. Protein sequence: CASVRHRGSSYEQYF.

About this clonotype itself: A much bigger clone sits one base away, suggesting this may be a read error. This likely comes from a read error, as the CDR3 has no conserved phenylalanine or tryptophan at its end. The V gene is TRBV19, the J gene TRBJ2-1, with TRBD2 matching 11 bases. Germline CDR1 and CDR2: LNHDA and SQIVND (reference sequence). Trimming at V came to 5 bases and at J to 8 bases, leaving 8 bases not matched to a gene. The CDR3 runs to 15 residues. CDR3 in amino acids: CASSVTSGSLDEQFS. DNA for the CDR3: TGTGCCAGTAGTGTAACTAGCGGGAGCCTGGATGAGCAGTTCTCC.

Notes on this clonotype: The conserved phenylalanine or tryptophan is not found at the CDR3 terminus, so this likely reflects a read error. The limits of the CDR3 on the DNA are not certain, so only TCRdb's listed CDR3 is given. The rearrangement joins TRBV19 to TRBJ2-1; TRBD2 is the table's D call, not checked against the DNA. The CDR3 is 15 amino acids long, termini counted. The germline V gene has CDR1 LNHDA and CDR2 SQIVND (reference sequence). Here the CDR3 reads CASSVTSGAYNEQSL.

Judged by abundance, this clonotype is large. The chain joins TRBV12-3 or TRBV12-4 to TRBJ1-5, with 8 bases fitting TRBD1. The V segment lost 5 bases and the J segment 3 bases; nucleotides outside the gene matches: 9. The CDR3 runs to 16 residues. This CDR3 is CASSPPGQVFNQPQHF. CDR3 nucleotides: TGTGCCAGCAGTCCCCCGGGACAGGTCTTCAATCAGCCCCAGCATTTT.

The rearrangement uses TRBV5-6 and TRBJ2-2; D unclear. The CDR3 has 15 amino acids. CDR1 and CDR2 (germline): SGHDT, YYEEEE. V lost 0 bases to trimming and J lost 1 base, with 7 bases between them. CDR3 region: CASSLGPGNTGELFF. The CDR3 DNA follows: TGTGCCAGCAGCTTGGGCCCAGGGAACACCGGGGAGCTGTTTTTT.

A few counts support this clonotype. This sequence joins TRBV24-1 and TRBJ2-2, with TRBD1 identical over 7 bases. Trimming took 5 bases from V and 2 from J; bases not matched to a gene: 10. Germline V gene data show CDR1 as KGHDR and CDR2 as SFDVKD. There are 17 residues in the CDR3. The CDR3 coding sequence is TGTGCCACCAGTGGACCACAGGGGAGAATAAACACCGGGGAGCTGTTTTTT. Amino acids: CATSGPQGRINTGELFF.

In its sample, this clonotype is medium-sized (0.01 to 0.1%). The genes are TRBV19 and TRBJ1-2; 7 nucleotides align to TRBD1. CDR1 LNHDA and CDR2 SQIVND come from the germline V gene (reference sequence). The V gene end was trimmed by 6 bases and the J gene end by 3 bases; junction bases not matched to a gene: 7. There are 14 residues in the CDR3. CDR3 in amino acids: CASSQQGFHYGYTF. Here the CDR3 DNA reads TGTGCCAGTAGCCAACAGGGGTTTCACTATGGCTACACCTTC.

In its sample, this clonotype is medium-sized. This chain connects TRBV19 to TRBJ2-1, with TRBD2 identical over 11 bases. Germline loops: CDR1 LNHDA, CDR2 SQIVND (reference sequence). CDR3 length: 15 amino acids. J gave up 8 bases and V 5 bases, and 8 bases lay outside the gene matches. The CDR3 loop is CASSVTSGSLDEQFF. In DNA form, the CDR3 reads TGTGCCAGTAGTGTAACTAGCGGGAGCCTGGATGAGCAGTTCTTC.

Relative to its sample, this clonotype is medium-sized (0.01 to 0.1%). This chain uses TRBV27 with TRBJ2-2; D unclear. Trimming removed 7 bases from V and 7 bases from J, with 13 bases in between. The CDR3 has 13 amino acids. Germline V gives CDR1 MNHEY, CDR2 SMNVEV (reference sequence). The DNA of the CDR3 is TGTGCCAGCAAACCCTCGGCAGTCGGGGAGCTGTTTTTT. Its protein is CASKPSAVGELFF.

Relative to its sample, this clonotype is large. The J gene is TRBJ2-7, the V gene TRBV13; D is ambiguous. Trimming took off 0 bases at V and 7 bases at J, with 10 bases between the two ends. The CDR3 length is 13 residues. CDR1 is PRHDT and CDR2 is FYEKMQ in the germline V gene (reference sequence). The chain's CDR3 is CASSLGADREQYF. The CDR3 region has the DNA TGTGCCAGCAGCTTAGGAGCAGACCGGGAGCAGTACTTC.